A selection of T cell receptor beta chains follows, all from one sample in a study of human T cells and chemical hapten exposure. Each CDR3 protein gets one entry after TCRdb re-called the RACE reads with MiXCR. Of roughly 200,000 distinct CDR3 sequences listed, under 25% were seen once; the top ten hold 2.5%. Specimen: whole blood, collected in connection with sensitization to the hapten diphenylcyclopropenone (DPC). Receptor source: a woman between 40 and 55 years old with alopecia areata. Some clones in this sample may be carry-over from other donors' samples. Both conserved end residues are part of each CDR3. The D gene is left open where the match is weak. Some rows mark clone size as missing; the rest say once, few, many or name a class of expanded clone.

d_gene: TRBD1
v_gene: TRBV6-2/TRBV6-3
j_gene: TRBJ1-2
abundance: -
CDR3nt: TGTGCCAGCAGTGGGACAGACTATGGCTACACCTTC
CDR3aa: CASSGTDYGYTF

d_gene: -
v_gene: TRBV11-2
j_gene: TRBJ1-4
abundance: once
CDR3nt: TGTGCCAGCAGAGGGACCGGAGGAAAACTGTTTTTT
CDR3aa: CASRGTGGKLFF

d_gene: -
v_gene: TRBV20-1
j_gene: TRBJ2-4
abundance: few
CDR3nt: TGCAGTGCTAGAGAGGGCTACCTAAAGCCCAAAAACATTCAGTACTTC
CDR3aa: CSAREGYLKPKNIQYF

d_gene: -
v_gene: TRBV12-3/TRBV12-4
j_gene: TRBJ2-2
abundance: -
CDR3nt: TGTGCCAGCAGTATGGGAAACACCGGGGAGCTGTTTTTT
CDR3aa: CASSMGNTGELFF

d_gene: TRBD1
v_gene: TRBV28
j_gene: TRBJ1-1
abundance: -
CDR3nt: TGTGCCAGCAGTCCCTGGCGAGGGGGCGGCACTGAAGCTTTCTTT
CDR3aa: CASSPWRGGGTEAFF

d_gene: TRBD1
v_gene: TRBV6-4
j_gene: TRBJ2-2
abundance: few
CDR3nt: TGTGCCAGCAGTGACGGACAGGGTGGCGGGGAGCTGTTTTTT
CDR3aa: CASSDGQGGGELFF

d_gene: TRBD1
v_gene: TRBV7-3
j_gene: TRBJ2-1
abundance: few
CDR3nt: TGTGCCAGCAGCAACGGGGACAGGGGGTATGAGCAGTTCTTC
CDR3aa: CASSNGDRGYEQFF

d_gene: -
v_gene: TRBV4-1
j_gene: TRBJ2-2
abundance: -
CDR3nt: TGCGCCAGCAGCCAAGATAGACAAACCGGGGAGCTGTTTTTT
CDR3aa: CASSQDRQTGELFF

d_gene: TRBD2
v_gene: TRBV7-2
j_gene: TRBJ2-3
abundance: many
CDR3nt: TGTGCCAGCAGCTTAGTCGGCGGGAGAGATACGCAGTATTTT
CDR3aa: CASSLVGGRDTQYF

d_gene: TRBD1
v_gene: TRBV9
j_gene: TRBJ2-5
abundance: few
CDR3nt: TGTGCCAGCAGCGTAGGGTACGGACAGGGTGTTTTAGAGACCCAGTACTTC
CDR3aa: CASSVGYGQGVLETQYF

d_gene: TRBD1
v_gene: TRBV6-5
j_gene: TRBJ2-3
abundance: -
CDR3nt: TGTGCCAGCAGTTACTCGGCGGGACAGGGGGGAACAGATACGCAGTATTTT
CDR3aa: CASSYSAGQGGTDTQYF

d_gene: -
v_gene: TRBV12-3/TRBV12-4
j_gene: TRBJ2-7
abundance: once
CDR3nt: TGTGCCAGCAGTCCACCCCCCTTGGGGGTCGAGCAGTACTTC
CDR3aa: CASSPPPLGVEQYF

d_gene: -
v_gene: TRBV20-1
j_gene: TRBJ2-5
abundance: many
CDR3nt: TGCAGTGCTCGGGACACAGAGTACCAAGAGACCCAGTACTTC
CDR3aa: CSARDTEYQETQYF

d_gene: -
v_gene: TRBV15
j_gene: TRBJ1-3
abundance: few
CDR3nt: TGTGCCACCAGCAGAGTTAATCAGGGAAACACCATATATTTT
CDR3aa: CATSRVNQGNTIYF

d_gene: TRBD1
v_gene: TRBV28
j_gene: TRBJ1-2
abundance: -
CDR3nt: TGTGCCATCGAGGCGGGGACAGCTACAAGTGGCTACACCTTC
CDR3aa: CAIEAGTATSGYTF

d_gene: -
v_gene: TRBV5-1
j_gene: TRBJ1-4
abundance: -
CDR3nt: TGCGCCAGCAGCCGCGGACAGCAAGCTAATGAAAAACTGTTTTTT
CDR3aa: CASSRGQQANEKLFF

d_gene: -
v_gene: TRBV20-1
j_gene: TRBJ2-7
abundance: -
CDR3nt: TGCAGTGCTAGTATCCCCGTGAGCTCCTACGAGCAGTACTTC
CDR3aa: CSASIPVSSYEQYF

d_gene: -
v_gene: TRBV7-3
j_gene: TRBJ2-3
abundance: -
CDR3nt: TGTGCCAGCAGCTTCGTTCCCAGAGATACGCAGTATTTT
CDR3aa: CASSFVPRDTQYF

d_gene: -
v_gene: TRBV12-3/TRBV12-4
j_gene: TRBJ2-2
abundance: few
CDR3nt: TGTGCCAGTCGTCGGGGACGCGGCACCGGGGAGCTGTTTTTT
CDR3aa: CASRRGRGTGELFF

d_gene: TRBD2
v_gene: TRBV4-2
j_gene: TRBJ2-1
abundance: -
CDR3nt: TGTGCCAGCAGCCCGGCAGGGACTAGCGCCTACAATGAGCAGTTCTTC
CDR3aa: CASSPAGTSAYNEQFF

d_gene: -
v_gene: TRBV20-1
j_gene: TRBJ2-2
abundance: few
CDR3nt: TGCAGTGCTAGAGATAGTAAAAGCCCCGCGAACACCGGGGAGCTGTTTTTT
CDR3aa: CSARDSKSPANTGELFF

d_gene: -
v_gene: TRBV7-2
j_gene: TRBJ2-7
abundance: -
CDR3nt: TGTGCCAGCAGCTTGAGCGGGTCGACCTACGAGCAGTACTTC
CDR3aa: CASSLSGSTYEQYF

d_gene: -
v_gene: TRBV6-2/TRBV6-3
j_gene: TRBJ2-4
abundance: few
CDR3nt: TGTGCCAGCAGTTACTCACAAGGCGGCATTCAGTACTTC
CDR3aa: CASSYSQGGIQYF

d_gene: TRBD2
v_gene: TRBV20-1
j_gene: TRBJ2-1
abundance: few
CDR3nt: TGCAGTGCTGAATCCCTAGCGGGAGCGTCGGATGAGCAGTTCTTC
CDR3aa: CSAESLAGASDEQFF

d_gene: -
v_gene: TRBV10-3
j_gene: TRBJ1-5
abundance: few
CDR3nt: TGTGCCATCAGACAAACAGGTGGCAATCAGCCCCAGCATTTT
CDR3aa: CAIRQTGGNQPQHF

d_gene: -
v_gene: TRBV5-1
j_gene: TRBJ2-7
abundance: -
CDR3nt: TGCGCCAGCAGCTTGGCCGAAAGTGCCTACGAGCAGTACTTC
CDR3aa: CASSLAESAYEQYF

d_gene: TRBD2
v_gene: TRBV27
j_gene: TRBJ2-1
abundance: few
CDR3nt: TGTGCCAGCCAGCGGGAGGCTCTGGGGCCCTACAATGAGCAGTTCTTC
CDR3aa: CASQREALGPYNEQFF

d_gene: TRBD1
v_gene: TRBV7-9
j_gene: TRBJ1-1
abundance: few
CDR3nt: TGTGCCAGCACCCAGGGACAGCAGAACACTGAAGCTTTCTTT
CDR3aa: CASTQGQQNTEAFF

d_gene: -
v_gene: TRBV7-2
j_gene: TRBJ2-5
abundance: medium-sized
CDR3nt: TGTGCCAGCAGCTTCGGGCAGACCCAGTACTTC
CDR3aa: CASSFGQTQYF

d_gene: TRBD1
v_gene: TRBV6-6
j_gene: TRBJ1-4
abundance: -
CDR3nt: TGTGCCAGCAGTGGGGGACAGGGGGCAGAAGAAAAACTGTTTTTT
CDR3aa: CASSGGQGAEEKLFF

d_gene: -
v_gene: TRBV4-3
j_gene: TRBJ2-6
abundance: few
CDR3nt: TGCGCCAGCAGCCGGGTTCTCTCTGGGGCCAACGTCCTGACTTTC
CDR3aa: CASSRVLSGANVLTF

d_gene: TRBD2
v_gene: TRBV27
j_gene: TRBJ2-5
abundance: few
CDR3nt: TGTGCCAGCAGTTATGGGCTAGCGGGAGAGGTTGAGACCCAGTACTTC
CDR3aa: CASSYGLAGEVETQYF

d_gene: -
v_gene: TRBV6-2/TRBV6-3
j_gene: TRBJ2-3
abundance: few
CDR3nt: TGTGCCAGCAAAGCTACTAGCACAGATACGCAGTATTTT
CDR3aa: CASKATSTDTQYF

d_gene: TRBD2
v_gene: TRBV28
j_gene: TRBJ2-1
abundance: -
CDR3nt: TGTGCCAGCAGTTTGGTTAGCGGGAGGGCCTCCATAGTCAATGAGCAGTTCTTC
CDR3aa: CASSLVSGRASIVNEQFF